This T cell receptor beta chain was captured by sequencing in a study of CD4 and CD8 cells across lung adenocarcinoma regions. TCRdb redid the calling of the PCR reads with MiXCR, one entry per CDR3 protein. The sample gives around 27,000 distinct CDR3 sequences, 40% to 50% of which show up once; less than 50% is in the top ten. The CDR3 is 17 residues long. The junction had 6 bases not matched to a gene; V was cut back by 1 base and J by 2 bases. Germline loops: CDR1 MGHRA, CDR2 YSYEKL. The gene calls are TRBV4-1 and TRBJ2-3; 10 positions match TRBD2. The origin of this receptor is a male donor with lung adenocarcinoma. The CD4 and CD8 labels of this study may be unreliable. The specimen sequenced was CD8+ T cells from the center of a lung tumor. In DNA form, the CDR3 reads TGCGCCAGCAGCCAAGTAGCTAGCGGGAGCGTCACAGATACGCAGTATTTT. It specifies CASSQVASGSVTDTQYF.